Presented here are 31 T cell receptor beta chains from one specimen sequenced in a study of T cell changes during pregnancy in multiple sclerosis. Clones were sequenced by immunoSEQ multiplex PCR, and TCRdb holds only the in-frame ones, with some missing. The sample includes about 41,000 clones, 90% of them seen just once. The sequencing used CD8+ T cells from peripheral blood mononuclear cells, collected in the third trimester of pregnancy. Receptors were obtained from a female donor with multiple sclerosis, enrolled in a pregnancy study.

The chain recombines TRBV27 with TRBJ2-7; 9 bases align to TRBD2. This CDR3 region has 15 residues. Looked up from germline, CDR1 is MNHEY and CDR2 is SMNVEV (reference sequence). V lost 5 bases and J lost 3; bases outside the gene matches: 8. The CDR3, as DNA: TGTGCCAGCAGTCGATATAGCGGGAGTTTCTACGAGCAGTACTTC. Translating gives CASSRYSGSFYEQYF.

This clone has a single count. The J gene is TRBJ2-2, the V gene TRBV5-4; D is ambiguous. The CDR3 contains 15 residues. Germline V gene sequence: CDR1 SGHNT, CDR2 YYREEE (reference sequence). Between the trimmed V and J ends, which lost 0 bases and 4 bases, there was a span of 10 bases. The CDR3 sequence: CASSLAAGLTGELFF. The CDR3 bases are TGTGCCAGCAGCTTGGCCGCCGGTCTCACCGGGGAGCTGTTTTTT.

This chain connects TRBV5-6 to TRBJ2-7; D is unclear. V lost 0 bases and J 3 bases, leaving 4 bases between the germline ends. Germline values: CDR1 SGHDT, CDR2 YYEEEE. There are 12 residues in the CDR3. This CDR3 reads CASSLAFYEQYF. The CDR3 DNA reads TGTGCCAGCAGCTTGGCTTTCTACGAGCAGTACTTC.

The chain has TRBV6-1 and TRBJ2-7; the D gene is possibly TRBD2 (5 bases). CDR1 is MNHNS, CDR2 SASEGT, per germline. The V end lost 1 base, the J end lost 3 bases, and 13 bases lay between the germline ends. The length of the CDR3 is 15 residues. CDR3 protein: CASSEGVTGFYEQYF. CDR3 in DNA: TGTGCCAGCAGTGAAGGTGTTACGGGATTCTACGAGCAGTACTTC.

This clone was counted once. The genes are TRBV25-1 and TRBJ1-2; the D is unclear. Trimming pared 3 bases from V and 0 bases from J, leaving 11 bases between. Germline CDR1 reads MGHDK; CDR2 reads SYGVNS. This CDR3 is built from 15 residues. The CDR3 sequence: CASSDSTEANYGYTF. The CDR3 DNA is TGTGCCAGCAGTGACTCGACTGAAGCTAACTATGGCTACACCTTC.

The genes are TRBV10-3 and TRBJ2-1, with D perhaps matching TRBD1 (5 bases). CDR3 length: 13 residues. CDR1 and CDR2 (germline): ENHRY, SYGVKD. V lost 10 bases to trimming and J lost 6 bases, with 16 bases between them. The CDR3 here is CATTDTAPNEQFF. In nucleotides, the CDR3 is TGTGCCACCACGGACACCGCGCCCAATGAGCAGTTCTTC.

This chain joins TRBV6-1 and TRBJ1-2; no clear D gene. The germline V and J ends were trimmed by 0 bases and 6 bases, with 8 bases remaining between them. The CDR3 has 13 residues. Germline-derived CDR1 and CDR2 are MNHNS and SASEGT. DNA of the CDR3: TGTGCCAGCAGTGAAGCGCGGAGGGATGGCTACACCTTC. Protein sequence: CASSEARRDGYTF.

The chain couples TRBV13 to TRBJ2-1; 7 positions agree with TRBD2. Germline V gene data show CDR1 as PRHDT and CDR2 as FYEKMQ (reference sequence). The CDR3 runs to 12 residues. Trimming cost V 8 bases and J 8 bases; bases outside gene matches: 6. The CDR3 nucleotides are TGTGCCAGCGGGCTAGCGGACGATGAGCAGTTCTTC. Translation gives CASGLADDEQFF.

V gene TRBV27 combines with J gene TRBJ2-3, with D perhaps TRBD1 (6 bases). V was trimmed by 6 bases and J by 2 bases, leaving 15 bases between them. This CDR3 contains 15 residues. CDR1 MNHEY and CDR2 SMNVEV come from the germline V gene (reference sequence). CDR3 bases: TGTGCCAGCAGCCCCTGGACAGATGACACAGATACGCAGTATTTT. Amino acid sequence: CASSPWTDDTDTQYF.

V usage is TRBV4-2 and J usage is TRBJ2-7; 7 nucleotides align to TRBD2. The CDR3 loop spans 16 amino acids. Trimming cost V 0 bases and J 1 base; bases outside gene matches: 6. Germline V gene data show CDR1 as LGHNA and CDR2 as YNFKEQ. CDR3 residues: CASSQDVGGSSYEQYF. The CDR3, as DNA: TGTGCCAGCAGCCAAGATGTCGGGGGGTCGTCCTACGAGCAGTACTTC.

The chain combines TRBV7-3 with TRBJ2-7; TRBD2 agrees at 8 bases. Germline lookup yields CDR1 SGHTA and CDR2 FQGTGA. The ends lost 6 bases at V and 0 bases at J; junction bases unmatched: 7. This CDR3 spans 15 amino acids. CDR3 sequence reads: CASSLLAGSSYEQYF. Written as DNA, the CDR3 is TGTGCCAGCAGTCTTCTAGCGGGTTCCTCCTACGAGCAGTACTTC.

The chain joins TRBV9 to TRBJ1-1; 7 bases are shared with TRBD1. The J segment lost 7 bases and the V segment lost 3 bases, leaving 9 bases of the junction unmatched. The CDR3 has 14 amino acids. CDR1 SGDLS and CDR2 YYNGEE come from the germline V gene. The CDR3 nucleotides are TGTGCCAGCAGCGAATACGACAGGGCGGGTGAAGCTTTCTTT. Translating gives CASSEYDRAGEAFF.

The J gene is TRBJ2-1, the V gene TRBV15; no reliable D call. Germline CDR1 reads LNHNV; CDR2 reads YYDKDF (reference sequence). The length of the CDR3 is 16 residues. V lost 0 bases, J lost 5 bases, and 14 bases lay in between. CDR3 DNA: TGTGCCACCAGCAGAGATTCCCCGGAGCCTAACAATGAGCAGTTCTTC. Translation: CATSRDSPEPNNEQFF.

The V call is TRBV7-3, the J call TRBJ2-2, with D hard to call. Germline V gene sequence: CDR1 SGHTA, CDR2 FQGTGA. The CDR3 sequence is 12 residues long. V was clipped by 5 bases and J by 3 bases, with 4 bases between them. The CDR3 region is CASSPDTGELFF. The DNA for the CDR3 is TGTGCCAGCAGCCCCGACACCGGGGAGCTGTTTTTT. The whole variable domain, remainder taken from reference TRBV7-3 and TRBJ2-2, is GAGVSQTPSNKVTEKGKYVELRCDPISGHTALYWYRQSLGQGPEFLIYFQGTGAADDSGLPNDRFFAVRPEGSVSTLKIQRTERGDSAVYLCASSPDTGELFFGEGSRLTVL.

This chain links TRBV5-6 with TRBJ2-1; D unresolved. The CDR3 covers 13 residues. V lost 4 bases and J lost 0, with 5 bases in between. Germline lookup yields CDR1 SGHDT and CDR2 YYEEEE. For the CDR3, the DNA is TGTGCCAGCAGCCTACGCTCCTACAATGAGCAGTTCTTC. Residues: CASSLRSYNEQFF.

The V gene is TRBV29-1, the J gene TRBJ2-7; D remains unclear. This CDR3 contains 14 residues. CDR1 and CDR2 from the germline V gene are SQVTM and ANQGSEA. The V end lost 1 base, the J end lost 4 bases, and 14 bases lay between the germline ends. The CDR3 sequence: CSVEVSGRRYEQYF. For the CDR3, the DNA is TGCAGCGTTGAAGTCAGTGGGCGCCGGTACGAGCAGTACTTC.

The chain employs TRBV7-9 and TRBJ2-3; 12 bases match TRBD2. The CDR3 runs to 15 residues. CDR1 is SEHNR, CDR2 FQNEAQ, per germline (reference sequence). V gave up 8 bases and J gave up 4 bases; unmatched junction bases: 7. In DNA, the CDR3 is TGTGCCAGCCTCTTTCTAGCGGGAGGGTCAGATACGCAGTATTTT. Its protein is CASLFLAGGSDTQYF.

The chain carries TRBV7-3 and TRBJ2-5; no clear D gene. This CDR3 has 13 residues. The V end was cut by 3 bases, the J end by 2 bases, with 7 bases between. Germline V gives CDR1 SGHTA, CDR2 FQGTGA. The DNA of the CDR3 is TGTGCCAGCAGCTTGTGGGCACAAGAGACCCAGTACTTC. Translating gives CASSLWAQETQYF.

The V call is TRBV19, the J call TRBJ2-7, with 7 bases identical to TRBD2. This CDR3 has 14 residues. Trimming took 5 bases from V and 3 from J; bases not matched to a gene: 7. Germline loops: CDR1 LNHDA, CDR2 SQIVND (reference sequence). The CDR3 sequence is CASSPSGVSYEQYF. The CDR3 DNA follows: TGTGCCAGTAGTCCCAGCGGGGTTAGCTACGAGCAGTACTTC.

The V gene is TRBV7-9, the J gene TRBJ2-5; 8 bases line up with TRBD1. Germline V gene sequence: CDR1 SEHNR, CDR2 FQNEAQ (reference sequence). The CDR3 contains 14 residues. Losses at the gene ends were 3 bases for V and 2 bases for J; bases not matched to a gene: 2. The CDR3 DNA reads as TGTGCCAGCAGCTTCACAGGGGGACAAGAGACCCAGTACTTC. It yields the protein CASSFTGGQETQYF. The full variable domain, its missing parts supplied by reference TRBV7-9 and TRBJ2-5, is DTGVSQNPRHKITKRGQNVTFRCDPISEHNRLYWYRQTLGQGPEFLTYFQNEAQLEKSRLLSDRFSAERPKGSFSTLEIQRTEQGDSAMYLCASSFTGGQETQYFGPGTRLLVL.

This clone has a single count. The V gene is TRBV30, the J gene TRBJ2-3; possible D gene TRBD2, 7 bases. There are 17 residues in the CDR3. The germline V and J ends were trimmed by 4 bases and 4 bases, with 24 bases remaining between them. Germline values: CDR1 GTSNPN, CDR2 SVGIG (reference sequence). CDR3 bases: TGTGCCTGGATGGTTAAGTACAGGGAGGGTAGTTCAGATACGCAGTATTTT. The encoded protein is CAWMVKYREGSSDTQYF.

The CDR3 DNA is TGTGCCAGCAGCGGCCGATGGAGGGGGACAGGGGATCACTATGGCTACACCTTC. This translates into CASSGRWRGTGDHYGYTF. The chain recombines TRBV7-9 with TRBJ1-2, with TRBD1 matching 10 bases. V was pared by 5 bases and J by 3 bases, with 15 bases of the junction left unmatched. Germline V gene lookup returns CDR1 SEHNR and CDR2 FQNEAQ (reference sequence). The CDR3 is 18 amino acids.

The chain employs TRBV4-2 and TRBJ1-2; D not certain. This CDR3 has 14 residues. The germline gives CDR1 LGHNA, CDR2 YNFKEQ. V was pared by 0 bases and J by 3 bases, with 8 bases between. The CDR3 loop reads CASSQDPRDYGYTF. In nucleotides, the CDR3 is TGTGCCAGCAGCCAAGACCCGAGGGACTATGGCTACACCTTC.

This clone was picked up one time. This chain links TRBV15 with TRBJ2-1; 12 nucleotides align to TRBD2. The V gene end was trimmed by 3 bases and the J gene end by 6 bases; junction bases not matched to a gene: 3. The CDR3 spans 15 residues. CDR1 is LNHNV and CDR2 is YYDKDF in the germline V gene (reference sequence). CDR3 DNA sequence: TGTGCCACCAGCAGCACTAGCGGGGGGTTCAATGAGCAGTTCTTC. It encodes CATSSTSGGFNEQFF.

The chain has TRBV7-8 and TRBJ1-1, with D possibly matching TRBD1 (6 bases). V was cut by 1 base and J by 0 bases, with 15 bases left in between. The CDR3 is made up of 17 amino acids. CDR1 SGHVS and CDR2 FQNEAQ come from the germline V gene. The CDR3 nucleotides read TGTGCCAGCAGCTTAGAATCGGGGGGGCTAATGAACACTGAAGCTTTCTTT. Translation gives CASSLESGGLMNTEAFF.

V and J are TRBV2 and TRBJ2-7; 10 nucleotides agree with TRBD2. CDR1 is SNHLY and CDR2 is FYNNEI in the germline V gene. The CDR3 is 14 residues long. With V trimmed by 4 bases and J by 5 bases, 5 bases remained unmatched. The CDR3 coding sequence is TGTGCCAGCAGTGGGCTAGCGGGAGTCCACGAGCAGTACTTC. Translation: CASSGLAGVHEQYF.

This chain uses TRBV28 with TRBJ1-3, with 7 bases identical to TRBD1. Trimming took 6 bases from V and 0 from J; bases not matched to a gene: 8. This CDR3 has 16 amino acids. Germline V gives CDR1 MDHEN, CDR2 SYDVKM. The CDR3 sequence: CASRQGWGDSGNTIYF. CDR3 DNA sequence: TGTGCCAGCAGACAGGGGTGGGGCGACTCTGGAAACACCATATATTTT.

The chain recombines TRBV5-8 with TRBJ2-1; D possibly corresponds to TRBD1 (5 bases). The germline V gene encodes CDR1 SGHTS and CDR2 YDEGEE. Trimming took 1 base from V and 3 from J, leaving 11 bases between them. This CDR3 is 15 amino acids long. The CDR3 DNA reads TGTGCCAGCAGCTTGTTTCAGGGCGACTACAATGAGCAGTTCTTC. Protein: CASSLFQGDYNEQFF.

The J gene is TRBJ2-3, the V gene TRBV6-1, with 11 nucleotides matching TRBD2. With V trimmed by 2 bases and J by 3 bases, 1 base remained unmatched. The CDR3 covers 15 residues. CDR1 and CDR2 (germline): MNHNS, SASEGT. The DNA of the CDR3 is TGTGCCAGCAGTGAAATAGCGGGGGGGACAGATACGCAGTATTTT. Translated, it gives CASSEIAGGTDTQYF.

V and J are TRBV7-8 and TRBJ2-3; D call uncertain. The CDR3 totals 15 residues. Germline V gives CDR1 SGHVS, CDR2 FQNEAQ. Between the trimmed V and J ends, which lost 1 base and 0 bases, there was a span of 8 bases. This CDR3 is CASSLVPGSTDTQYF. The CDR3 DNA follows: TGTGCCAGCAGCTTAGTGCCCGGGAGCACAGATACGCAGTATTTT.

This chain joins TRBV28 and TRBJ2-7, with 8 bases aligning to TRBD1. This CDR3 has 15 amino acids. Germline assignment: CDR1 MDHEN and CDR2 SYDVKM. V shed 0 bases and J 3 bases; nucleotides not matched to a gene: 4. The CDR3 reads CASSLWGDRSYEQYF. The CDR3 DNA reads TGTGCCAGCAGTTTATGGGGGGACAGGAGCTACGAGCAGTACTTC.